The 8 T cell receptor beta chains presented below share a single source sample, sequenced in a study of T cell changes during pregnancy in multiple sclerosis. Measured with immunoSEQ multiplex PCR; TCRdb has only the in-frame clones, and not every one. The sample carries 30,000 to 45,000 clones, around 90% recorded once. The specimen was CD4+ T cells from peripheral blood mononuclear cells, collected before pregnancy. These receptor sequences come from a female donor with multiple sclerosis, enrolled in a pregnancy study.

This chain links TRBV19 with TRBJ2-3; a possible D gene is TRBD1 (6 bases). The V end lost 3 bases, the J end lost 2 bases, and 12 bases lay between the germline ends. The length of the CDR3 is 15 residues. The germline V gene has CDR1 LNHDA and CDR2 SQIVND (reference sequence). The CDR3 region has the DNA TGTGCCAGTAGTATCGGACAGATAGACACAGATACGCAGTATTTT. Translating gives CASSIGQIDTDTQYF.

This clone was seen more than once but under ten times. The chain couples TRBV19 to TRBJ1-5; 8 bases match TRBD1. Germline V CDR1 and CDR2: LNHDA, SQIVND (reference sequence). This CDR3 spans 15 amino acids. The ends lost 3 bases at V and 8 bases at J; junction bases unmatched: 9. CDR3 in amino acids: CASSIQGQGGEPQHF. CDR3 bases: TGTGCCAGTAGTATCCAAGGACAGGGTGGGGAGCCCCAGCATTTT.

This chain joins TRBV5-4 and TRBJ2-1, with D perhaps matching TRBD2 (5 bases). Germline CDR1 SGHNT, CDR2 YYREEE (reference sequence). With 0 bases removed from V and 0 bases from J, the gap between germline ends came to 13 bases. The CDR3 covers 17 residues. Here the CDR3 DNA reads TGTGCCAGCAGCTTGGGAGATACTAGGTTCTCCTACAATGAGCAGTTCTTC. This gives the protein CASSLGDTRFSYNEQFF.

This chain connects TRBV5-1 to TRBJ2-1; TRBD2 matches 12 bases. Germline V lookup: CDR1 SGHRS, CDR2 YFSETQ. The CDR3 covers 17 residues. The V segment lost 0 bases and the J segment 7 bases; nucleotides outside the gene matches: 8. The chain's CDR3 is CASSLEAGLAGGNEQFF. The CDR3, as DNA: TGCGCCAGCAGCTTGGAAGCGGGGCTAGCGGGAGGGAATGAGCAGTTCTTC.

This chain joins TRBV7-2 and TRBJ1-1; D not resolved. V was clipped by 3 bases and J by 0 bases, with 8 bases between them. This CDR3 contains 14 residues. CDR1 is SGHTA and CDR2 is FQGNSA in the germline V gene. The DNA of the CDR3 is TGTGCCAGCAGCTTGGGCAGAATGAACACTGAAGCTTTCTTT. Translation: CASSLGRMNTEAFF.

This chain joins TRBV6-1 and TRBJ1-2; D unclear. The CDR3 has 14 amino acids. Germline V gives CDR1 MNHNS, CDR2 SASEGT. Deletions cut 2 bases from V and 5 bases from J, with 12 bases between. The CDR3 coding sequence is TGTGCCAGCAGTGAATTGGCAGGAAAGTATGGCTACACCTTC. Residues: CASSELAGKYGYTF.

This sequence joins TRBV28 and TRBJ1-4; 9 bases match TRBD1. Germline trimming cut 3 bases from V and 7 bases from J; bases unmatched to any gene: 3. Germline-derived CDR1 and CDR2 are MDHEN and SYDVKM. The CDR3 covers 14 residues. The CDR3 spells CASSFGTGFEKLFF. The DNA for the CDR3 is TGTGCCAGCAGTTTCGGGACAGGGTTTGAAAAACTGTTTTTT.

J is TRBJ2-3 and V is TRBV10-3; D perhaps matches TRBD2 (6 bases). Germline V gene data show CDR1 as ENHRY and CDR2 as SYGVKD. CDR3 size: 15 residues. The V and J ends lost 4 bases and 4 bases respectively, with 15 bases between them. CDR3 loop: CAISVGRGGADTQYF. The DNA for the CDR3 is TGTGCCATCAGTGTAGGACGGGGCGGGGCAGATACGCAGTATTTT.